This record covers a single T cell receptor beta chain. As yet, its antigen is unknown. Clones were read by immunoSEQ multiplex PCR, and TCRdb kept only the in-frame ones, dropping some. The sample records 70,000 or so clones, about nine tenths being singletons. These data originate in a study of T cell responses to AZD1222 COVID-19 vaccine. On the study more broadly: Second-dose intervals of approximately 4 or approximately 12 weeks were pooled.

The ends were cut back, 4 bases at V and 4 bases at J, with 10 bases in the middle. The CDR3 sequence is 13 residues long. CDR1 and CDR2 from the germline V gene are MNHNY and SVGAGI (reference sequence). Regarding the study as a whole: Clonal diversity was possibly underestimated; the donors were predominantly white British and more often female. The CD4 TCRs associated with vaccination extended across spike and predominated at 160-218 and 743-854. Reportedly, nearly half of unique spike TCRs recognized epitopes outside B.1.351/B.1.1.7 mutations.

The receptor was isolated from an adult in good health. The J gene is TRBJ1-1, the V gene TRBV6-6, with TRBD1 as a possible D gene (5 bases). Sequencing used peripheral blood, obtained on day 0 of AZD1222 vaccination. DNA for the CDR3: TGTGCCAGCAGTTCAGGGACGATCACTGAAGCTTTCTTT. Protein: CASSSGTITEAFF.